What follows are 12 T cell receptor beta chains derived from one specimen sequenced in a study of shared clonotypes between healthy human individuals. Only CD45RO-negative cells positively selected for CCR7 counted as naive CD8 cells, so terminally differentiated effector memory CD45RA+ cells were excluded. Assay: immunoSEQ multiplex PCR; the TCRdb copy retains only in-frame clones and omits some. The sample lists nearly 2 million clones, approximately 94% seen once, with 0.95% to 1.5% in the top ten. Sequencing was carried out using naive CD8+ T cells sorted from blood. Source of these receptors: a man younger than 30 in good health.

This chain links TRBV27 with TRBJ1-1; a possible D gene is TRBD1 (5 bases). The CDR3 runs to 15 residues. The V gene's germline CDR1 is MNHEY and CDR2 SMNVEV (reference sequence). Trimming stripped 5 bases from V and 0 bases from J, with 13 bases between. CDR3 nucleotides: TGTGCCAGCAGTCCCCGCGGGGGAATGAACACTGAAGCTTTCTTT. Protein product: CASSPRGGMNTEAFF.

To note about this clone: The same CDR3 can be traced to other DNA sequences in this sample. This chain connects TRBV6-5 to TRBJ2-2; the D call may be TRBD1 or TRBD2 (5 bases each). Trimming cost V 2 bases and J 7 bases, with 8 bases left between them. The CDR3 covers 13 residues. CDR1 MNHEY and CDR2 SVGAGI come from the germline V gene. This CDR3 reads CASSYGGGGELFF. The CDR3 DNA sequence: TGTGCCAGCAGTTACGGGGGTGGCGGGGAGCTGTTTTTT.

The sample holds one count of this clone. For the CDR3, the DNA is TGTGCCAGCAGTTACGTCGCAGAGAACACCGGGGAGCTGTTTTTT. Amino acids: CASSYVAENTGELFF. This chain uses TRBV6-6 with TRBJ2-2; D remains unclear. V gave up 2 bases and J gave up 1 base, with 8 bases separating them. Per germline, CDR1 MNHNY and CDR2 SVGAGI (reference sequence). There are 15 residues in the CDR3.

The genes are TRBV5-6 and TRBJ2-7, with D unclear. CDR3 length: 14 residues. The V and J ends lost 5 bases and 1 base respectively, with 13 bases between them. The germline V gene has CDR1 SGHDT and CDR2 YYEEEE. DNA of the CDR3: TGTGCCAGCAGTCTGGGCCTGGAGTCCTACGAGCAGTACTTC. Its translation is CASSLGLESYEQYF. Based on the CDR3 plus reference TRBV5-6 and TRBJ2-7, the full variable domain is DAGVTQSPTHLIKTRGQQVTLRCSPKSGHDTVSWYQQALGQGPQFIFQYYEEEERQRGNFPDRFSGHQFPNYSSELNVNALLLGDSALYLCASSLGLESYEQYFGPGTRLTVT.

The V call is TRBV30, the J call TRBJ1-6, with D perhaps TRBD1 (6 bases). Looked up from germline, CDR1 is GTSNPN and CDR2 is SVGIG (reference sequence). V was clipped by 3 bases and J by 10 bases, with 22 bases between them. CDR3 length: 16 amino acids. The CDR3 loop reads CAWRDPGADLRSPLHF. CDR3 coding DNA: TGTGCCTGGAGGGACCCAGGGGCGGACCTGAGGTCACCCCTCCACTTT.

The chain couples TRBV9 to TRBJ1-1, with a tentative D call TRBD1 (5 bases). This CDR3 has 14 amino acids. The V gene lost 0 bases and the J gene lost 1 base, with 7 bases spanning the gap. Germline V gives CDR1 SGDLS, CDR2 YYNGEE. CDR3 sequence: CASSVDRRNTEAFF. Written as DNA, the CDR3 is TGTGCCAGCAGCGTAGACAGGAGGAACACTGAAGCTTTCTTT.

This clone was counted a single time. V gene TRBV28 combines with J gene TRBJ2-7; no clear D. The germline V gene encodes CDR1 MDHEN and CDR2 SYDVKM. Trimming pared 8 bases from V and 3 bases from J, leaving 17 bases between. The CDR3 loop spans 14 amino acids. CDR3 nucleotides: TGTGCCAGCCTTGGCGGAAGCAGCCGCTACGAGCAGTACTTC. Amino acid sequence: CASLGGSSRYEQYF.

The chain uses TRBV7-9 and TRBJ1-2, with D perhaps TRBD1 (6 bases). The CDR3 spans 15 residues. Trimming shortened V by 6 bases and J by 2 bases, and 16 bases separated the two germline ends. Germline CDR1 SEHNR, CDR2 FQNEAQ (reference sequence). The CDR3 sequence is CASSNRDILNYGYTF. The CDR3 DNA reads as TGTGCCAGCAGTAACCGGGACATCTTGAACTATGGCTACACCTTC. The variable domain in full, with the rest retrieved from reference TRBV7-9 and TRBJ1-2, is DTGVSQNPRHKITKRGQNVTFRCDPISEHNRLYWYRQTLGQGPEFLTYFQNEAQLEKSRLLSDRFSAERPKGSFSTLEIQRTEQGDSAMYLCASSNRDILNYGYTFGSGTRLTVV.

CDR3 in amino acids: CASSLAGGPIYNEQFF. In DNA form, the CDR3 reads TGTGCCAGCAGCTTAGCGGGGGGGCCCATTTACAATGAGCAGTTCTTC. The chain employs TRBV7-9 and TRBJ2-1, with D perhaps TRBD2 (7 bases). Germline V gene data show CDR1 as SEHNR and CDR2 as FQNEAQ (reference sequence). Trimming took 0 bases from V and 4 from J, leaving 13 bases between them. The CDR3 runs to 16 residues.

This sequence joins TRBV15 and TRBJ2-1; D gene uncertain. V was shortened by 3 bases and J by 4 bases, with 13 bases between the two germline ends. The CDR3 consists of 15 residues. Germline loops: CDR1 LNHNV, CDR2 YYDKDF (reference sequence). The CDR3 sequence is CATSSDLLPYNEQFF. The CDR3 DNA sequence: TGTGCCACCAGCAGCGACCTATTGCCTTACAATGAGCAGTTCTTC.

The chain links TRBV5-1 to TRBJ2-7; D may correspond to TRBD1 or TRBD2 (5 bases each). V lost 4 bases and J lost 0, with 14 bases in between. Germline loops: CDR1 SGHRS, CDR2 YFSETQ. The CDR3 sequence is 15 residues long. The CDR3 protein is CASSPGPGSSYEQYF. The CDR3 DNA sequence: TGCGCCAGCAGCCCGGGACCGGGAAGCTCCTACGAGCAGTACTTC.

This chain links TRBV7-3 with TRBJ1-2; D is perhaps TRBD1 (5 bases). Per the germline V gene, CDR1 is SGHTA and CDR2 is FQGTGA. The CDR3 has 16 residues. The V gene lost 5 bases and the J gene lost 3 bases, with 19 bases spanning the gap. The CDR3 DNA follows: TGTGCCAGCAGCCCCCAGGCGTCGGGGCGGGACTATGGCTACACCTTC. Translating gives CASSPQASGRDYGYTF.